This T cell receptor beta chain is from a study of blood T cell repertoires in COVID-19. Under the authors' procedure: Estimation of nucleated cell counts was performed using reference gene primer amplification. The method was immunoSEQ multiplex PCR; TCRdb's version includes in-frame clones alone and lacks a portion of them. D and trimming come from the DNA, and the V and J calls and clone size come from that table. Found here are approximately 46,000 clones, 85% of them singletons; the top ten hold about 12%. The clonotype was recovered from a woman in her seventies in a cohort sampled during active COVID-19. The sequenced sample was peripheral blood.

CDR3 loop: CASSLQLIDEQYF. CDR3 nucleotide sequence: TGTGCCAGCAGCTTACAACTAATTGACGAGCAGTACTTC. V gene TRBV7-8 combines with J gene TRBJ2-7; D is unclear. Trimming shortened V by 2 bases and J by 5 bases, and 10 bases separated the two germline ends. Germline values: CDR1 SGHVS, CDR2 FQNEAQ. CDR3 size: 13 residues.